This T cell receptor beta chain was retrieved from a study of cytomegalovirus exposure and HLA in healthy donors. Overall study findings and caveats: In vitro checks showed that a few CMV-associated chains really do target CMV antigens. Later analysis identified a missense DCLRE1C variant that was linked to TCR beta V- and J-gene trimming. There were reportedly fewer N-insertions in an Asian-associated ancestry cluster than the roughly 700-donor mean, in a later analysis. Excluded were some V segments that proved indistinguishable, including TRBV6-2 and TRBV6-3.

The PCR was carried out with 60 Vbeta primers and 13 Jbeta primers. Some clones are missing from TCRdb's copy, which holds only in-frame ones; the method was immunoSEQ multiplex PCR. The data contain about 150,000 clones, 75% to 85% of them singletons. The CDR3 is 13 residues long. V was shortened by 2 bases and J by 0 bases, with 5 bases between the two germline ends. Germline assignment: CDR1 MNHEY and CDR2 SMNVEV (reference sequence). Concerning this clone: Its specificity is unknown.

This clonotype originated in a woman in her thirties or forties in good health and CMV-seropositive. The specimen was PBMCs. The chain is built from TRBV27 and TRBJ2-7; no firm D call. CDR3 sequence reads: CASSLHSSYEQYF. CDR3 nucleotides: TGTGCCAGCAGTTTACACAGCTCCTACGAGCAGTACTTC.